This TCR beta chain was obtained from a study of blood T cell repertoires in COVID-19 (dated by TCRdb to about 2020). With regard to the full study: The collaborator samples originated in the United States, Italy and Spain and spanned the acute and convalescent phases of COVID-19. A freely available public database, intended as a resource for researchers studying the immune response to SARS-CoV-2, is where the repertoires were released. Samples were obtained from the ongoing ImmuneRACE study (first 160 participants) and from roughly 1,300 subjects provided by 6 global collaborators. HLA class I and class II types, where available, came from metadata supplied by the sample provider rather than from assay-based typing. The prospective study material was composed of cDNA or gDNA derived from T cells, B-cell-depleted T cells, or PBMCs. Sample metadata almost always included a de-identified subject ID, COVID-19 status, age in years and sex. Deeply sampled blood TCRbeta repertoires from subjects exposed to, actively infected with, or recovered from COVID-19 were included in the dataset. The full study reports these points: The quantity of clinical and demographic metadata differed by source and by participant and was supplied without curation.

One collaborating source in Seattle enrolled patients during active infection and followed them longitudinally through the course of disease. The collaborating institutions used their own protocols to collect whole blood in K2EDTA tubes. For TCRbeta analysis, collaborators shipped samples as frozen whole blood, isolated PBMCs, or DNA extracted from either of those sample types. TCRbeta CDR3 regions were amplified from genomic DNA by means of the immunoSEQ Assay, a bias-controlled multiplex PCR. The paper's processing steps were these. Nucleated cell counts per sample were estimated from amplification of reference gene primers within the assay. To quantify the absolute abundance of each unique TCRbeta CDR3 rearrangement, sequence reads were collapsed and filtered. Productive Simpson clonality was computed per sample as the square root of Simpson's diversity index over productive rearrangements. TCRdb obtained this table from immuneACCESS and retained in-frame rearrangements with V and J assigned. These tables miss some clones; where compared with another copy, unresolved V genes account for less than half of the shortfall, and the remainder is unexplained. V, J and clone size were drawn from that table, and D and trimming were deduced from the DNA. The sample table holds roughly 180,000 clones, of which roughly 81% were seen once. Together, the top ten hold around 5% of the sample.

This clone was seen only once. Its recognized antigen is unknown. No base qualities exist here, and no much larger clone lies one base off it. The germline V gene encodes CDR1 LGHDT and CDR2 YNNKEL (reference sequence). The CDR3, cysteine through phenylalanine, is 15 amino acids long. Left in the record is the CDR3 DNA by itself, 45 bases read in frame from the first base. The germline V end is reduced by 1 base and the J end by 5 bases; junction bases left unmatched: 3. The sequenced sample was peripheral blood. The clonotype comes from a woman aged 50 to 60 with COVID-19, enrolled during active disease. The chain joins TRBV3-1 (or the pseudogene TRBV3-2) to TRBJ2-5; the junction holds 11 bases that match TRBD2. The nucleotide sequence is given as TGTGCCAGCAGCCAAGTAGCGGGGGGGCATGAGACCCAGTACTTC. Its translation is CASSQVAGGHETQYF.